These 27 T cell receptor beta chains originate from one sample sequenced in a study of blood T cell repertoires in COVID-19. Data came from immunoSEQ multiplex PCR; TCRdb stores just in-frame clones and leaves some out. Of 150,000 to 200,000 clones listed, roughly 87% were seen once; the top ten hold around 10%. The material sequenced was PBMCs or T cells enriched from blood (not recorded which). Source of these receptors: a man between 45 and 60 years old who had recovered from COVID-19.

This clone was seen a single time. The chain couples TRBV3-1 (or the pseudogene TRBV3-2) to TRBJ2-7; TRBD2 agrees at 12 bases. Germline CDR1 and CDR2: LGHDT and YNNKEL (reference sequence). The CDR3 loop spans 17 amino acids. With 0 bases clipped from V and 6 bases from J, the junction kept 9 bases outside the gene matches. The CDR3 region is CASSQDLGLAGTGEQYF. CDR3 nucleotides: TGTGCCAGCAGCCAAGATTTGGGACTAGCGGGTACTGGCGAGCAGTACTTC.

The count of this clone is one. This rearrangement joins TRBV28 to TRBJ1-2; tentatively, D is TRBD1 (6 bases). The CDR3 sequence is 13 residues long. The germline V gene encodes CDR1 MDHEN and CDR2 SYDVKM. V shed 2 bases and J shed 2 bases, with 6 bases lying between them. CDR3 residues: CASSLGQNYGYTF. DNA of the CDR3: TGTGCCAGCAGTTTAGGACAGAACTATGGCTACACCTTC.

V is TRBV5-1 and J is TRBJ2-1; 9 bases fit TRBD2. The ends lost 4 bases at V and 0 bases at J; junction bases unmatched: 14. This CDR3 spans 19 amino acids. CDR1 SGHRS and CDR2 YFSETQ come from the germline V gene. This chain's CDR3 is CASSRTGTSRSSSYNEQFF. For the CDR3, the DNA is TGCGCCAGCAGCAGAACCGGGACTAGCAGAAGTAGCTCCTACAATGAGCAGTTCTTC.

The CDR3 reads CASSPDRDRSYSPLHF. The CDR3 nucleotides read TGTGCCAGCAGCCCTGACCGGGACAGGTCCTATTCACCCCTCCACTTT. The chain uses TRBV4-2 and TRBJ1-6; TRBD1 matches at 8 bases. This CDR3 has 16 residues. The V gene's germline CDR1 is LGHNA and CDR2 YNFKEQ. V lost 4 bases, J lost 8 bases, and 10 bases stayed unmatched.

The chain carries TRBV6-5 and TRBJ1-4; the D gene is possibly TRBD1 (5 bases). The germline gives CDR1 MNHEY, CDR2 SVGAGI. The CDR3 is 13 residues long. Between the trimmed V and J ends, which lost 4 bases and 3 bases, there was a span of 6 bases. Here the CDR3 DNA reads TGTGCCAGCAGTTTGGGGCCTAATGAAAAACTGTTTTTT. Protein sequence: CASSLGPNEKLFF.

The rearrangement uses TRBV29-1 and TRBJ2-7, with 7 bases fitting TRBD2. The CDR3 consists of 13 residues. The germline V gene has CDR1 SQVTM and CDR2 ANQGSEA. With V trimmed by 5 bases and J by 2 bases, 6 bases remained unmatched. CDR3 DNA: TGCAGCGTTCAGCCTAGCGGACCCTACGAGCAGTACTTC. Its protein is CSVQPSGPYEQYF.

As DNA, the CDR3 is TGTGCCAGCAGTTTCCGAACAGGGGTAAACACTGAAGCTTTCTTT. Its translation is CASSFRTGVNTEAFF. J is TRBJ1-1 and V is TRBV6-6, with TRBD1 identical over 7 bases. J lost 2 bases, V lost 4 bases, and 7 bases had no gene match. CDR1 and CDR2 (germline): MNHNY, SVGAGI (reference sequence). The CDR3 loop spans 15 amino acids.

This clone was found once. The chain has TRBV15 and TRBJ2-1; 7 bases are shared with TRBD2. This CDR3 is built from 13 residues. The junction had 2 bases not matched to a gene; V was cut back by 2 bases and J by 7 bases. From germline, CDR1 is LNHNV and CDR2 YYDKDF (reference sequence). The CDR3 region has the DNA TGTGCCACCAGCAGACCGGGGGGAAATGAGCAGTTCTTC. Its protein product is CATSRPGGNEQFF.

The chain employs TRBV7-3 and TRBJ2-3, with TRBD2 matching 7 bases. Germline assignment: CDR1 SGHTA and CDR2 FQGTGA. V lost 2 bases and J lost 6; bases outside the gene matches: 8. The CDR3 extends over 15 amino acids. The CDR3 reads CASSLSSGEGDTQYF. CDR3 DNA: TGTGCCAGCAGCTTATCCAGCGGGGAAGGGGATACGCAGTATTTT.

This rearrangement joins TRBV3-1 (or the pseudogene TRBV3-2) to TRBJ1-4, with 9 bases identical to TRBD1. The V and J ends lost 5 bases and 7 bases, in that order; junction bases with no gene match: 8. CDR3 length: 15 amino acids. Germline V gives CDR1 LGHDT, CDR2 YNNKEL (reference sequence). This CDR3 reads CASSRGTGFSEKLFF. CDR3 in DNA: TGTGCCAGCAGCAGGGGGACAGGGTTTTCTGAAAAACTGTTTTTT.

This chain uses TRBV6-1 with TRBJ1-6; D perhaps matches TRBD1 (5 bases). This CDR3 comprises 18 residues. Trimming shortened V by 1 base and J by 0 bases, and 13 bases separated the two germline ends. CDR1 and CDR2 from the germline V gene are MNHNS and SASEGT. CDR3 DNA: TGTGCCAGCAGTGAAGAGGCAGGGCTAAGCTCCTATAATTCACCCCTCCACTTT. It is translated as CASSEEAGLSSYNSPLHF.

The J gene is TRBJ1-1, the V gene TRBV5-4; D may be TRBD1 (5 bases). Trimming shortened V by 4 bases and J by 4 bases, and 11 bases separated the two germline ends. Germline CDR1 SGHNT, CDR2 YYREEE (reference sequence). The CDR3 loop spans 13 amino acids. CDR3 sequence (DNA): TGTGCCAGCAGCCTAACTACAGGCACTGAAGCTTTCTTT. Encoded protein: CASSLTTGTEAFF.

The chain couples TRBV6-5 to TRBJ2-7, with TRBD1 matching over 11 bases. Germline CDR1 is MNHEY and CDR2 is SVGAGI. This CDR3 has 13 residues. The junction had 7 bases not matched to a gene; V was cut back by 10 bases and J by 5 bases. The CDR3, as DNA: TGTGCCACCCTTTGGACAGGGGGCGACGAGCAGTACTTC. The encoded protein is CATLWTGGDEQYF.

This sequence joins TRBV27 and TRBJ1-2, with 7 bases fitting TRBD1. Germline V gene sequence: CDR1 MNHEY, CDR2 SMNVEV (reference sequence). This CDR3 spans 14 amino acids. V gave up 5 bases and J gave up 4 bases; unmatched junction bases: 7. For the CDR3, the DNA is TGTGCCAGCAGTGCTACCGGGACAGCCTATGGCTACACCTTC. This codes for CASSATGTAYGYTF.

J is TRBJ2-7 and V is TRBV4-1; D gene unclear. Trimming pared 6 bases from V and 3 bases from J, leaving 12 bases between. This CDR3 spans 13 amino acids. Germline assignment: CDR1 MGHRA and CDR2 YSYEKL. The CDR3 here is CASRSAFGYEQYF. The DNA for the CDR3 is TGCGCCAGCAGATCCGCTTTCGGCTACGAGCAGTACTTC.

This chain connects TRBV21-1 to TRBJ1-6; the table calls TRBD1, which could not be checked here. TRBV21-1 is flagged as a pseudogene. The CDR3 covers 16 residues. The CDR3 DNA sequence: TGTGCCAGCAGCAATGGCAGGGCGACCTATAATTCACCCCTCCACTTT. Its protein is CASSNGRATYNSPLHF.

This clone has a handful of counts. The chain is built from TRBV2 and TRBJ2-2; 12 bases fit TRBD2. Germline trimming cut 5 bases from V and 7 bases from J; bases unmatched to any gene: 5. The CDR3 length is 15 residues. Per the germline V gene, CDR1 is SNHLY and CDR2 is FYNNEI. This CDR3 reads CASSRLAGEYGELFF. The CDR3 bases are TGTGCCAGCAGTCGACTAGCGGGAGAGTACGGGGAGCTGTTTTTT.

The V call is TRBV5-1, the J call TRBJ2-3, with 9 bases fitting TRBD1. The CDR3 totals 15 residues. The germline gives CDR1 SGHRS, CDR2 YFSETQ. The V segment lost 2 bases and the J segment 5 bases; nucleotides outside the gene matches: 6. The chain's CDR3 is CASSLQGAAGDTQYF. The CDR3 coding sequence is TGCGCCAGCAGCTTACAGGGGGCAGCGGGAGATACGCAGTATTTT.

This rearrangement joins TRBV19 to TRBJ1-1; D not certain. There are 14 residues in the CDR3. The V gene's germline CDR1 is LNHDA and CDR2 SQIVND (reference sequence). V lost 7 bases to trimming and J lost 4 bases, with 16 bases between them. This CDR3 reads CASNDPGGSTEAFF. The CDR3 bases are TGTGCCAGTAACGACCCGGGTGGGAGCACTGAAGCTTTCTTT.

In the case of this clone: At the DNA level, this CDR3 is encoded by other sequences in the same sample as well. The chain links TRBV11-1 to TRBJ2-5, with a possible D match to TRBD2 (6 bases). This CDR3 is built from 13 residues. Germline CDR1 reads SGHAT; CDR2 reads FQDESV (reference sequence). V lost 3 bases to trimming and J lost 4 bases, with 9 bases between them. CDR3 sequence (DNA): TGTGCCAGCAGCTTTCCCGGGGGAGAGACCCAGTACTTC. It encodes CASSFPGGETQYF.

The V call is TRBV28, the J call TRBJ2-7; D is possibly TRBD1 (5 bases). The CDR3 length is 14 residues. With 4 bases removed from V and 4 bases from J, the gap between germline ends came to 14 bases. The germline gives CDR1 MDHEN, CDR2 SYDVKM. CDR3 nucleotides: TGTGCCAGCAGTTCGATAGGGGCCCCATACGAGCAGTACTTC. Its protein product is CASSSIGAPYEQYF.

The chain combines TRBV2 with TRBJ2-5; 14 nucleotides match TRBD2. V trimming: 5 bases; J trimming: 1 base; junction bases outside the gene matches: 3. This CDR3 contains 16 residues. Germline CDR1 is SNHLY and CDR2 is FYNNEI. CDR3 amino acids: CASSRGLAGAQETQYF. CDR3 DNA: TGTGCCAGCAGTCGGGGACTAGCGGGGGCCCAAGAGACCCAGTACTTC. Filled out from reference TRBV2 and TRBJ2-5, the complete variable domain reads EPEVTQTPSHQVTQMGQEVILRCVPISNHLYFYWYRQILGQKVEFLVSFYNNEISEKSEIFDDQFSVERPDGSNFTLKIRSTKLEDSAMYFCASSRGLAGAQETQYFGPGTRLLVL.

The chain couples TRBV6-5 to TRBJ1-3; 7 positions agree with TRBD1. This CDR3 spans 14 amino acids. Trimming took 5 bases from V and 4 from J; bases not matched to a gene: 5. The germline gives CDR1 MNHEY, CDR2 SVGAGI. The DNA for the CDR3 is TGTGCCAGCAGTCCCCGACAGGGCGGAAACACCATATATTTT. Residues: CASSPRQGGNTIYF.

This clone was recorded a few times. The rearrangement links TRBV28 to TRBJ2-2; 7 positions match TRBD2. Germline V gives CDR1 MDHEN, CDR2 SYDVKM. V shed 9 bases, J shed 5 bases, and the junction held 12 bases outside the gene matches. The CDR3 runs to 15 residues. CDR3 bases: TGTGCCAGTAAAGCGGGGCAGGGTCAAACCGGGGAGCTGTTTTTT. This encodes CASKAGQGQTGELFF.

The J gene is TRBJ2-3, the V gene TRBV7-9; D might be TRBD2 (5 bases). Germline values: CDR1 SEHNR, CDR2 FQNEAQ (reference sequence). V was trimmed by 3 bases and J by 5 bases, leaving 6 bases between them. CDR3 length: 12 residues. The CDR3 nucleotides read TGTGCCAGCAGCTTTGGACTAGATACGCAGTATTTT. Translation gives CASSFGLDTQYF.

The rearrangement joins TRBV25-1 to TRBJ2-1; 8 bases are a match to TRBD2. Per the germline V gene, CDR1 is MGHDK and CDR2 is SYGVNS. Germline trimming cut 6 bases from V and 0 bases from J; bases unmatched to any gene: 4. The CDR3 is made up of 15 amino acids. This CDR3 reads CASSPGGFSYNEQFF. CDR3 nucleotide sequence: TGTGCCAGCAGCCCGGGGGGGTTCTCCTACAATGAGCAGTTCTTC.

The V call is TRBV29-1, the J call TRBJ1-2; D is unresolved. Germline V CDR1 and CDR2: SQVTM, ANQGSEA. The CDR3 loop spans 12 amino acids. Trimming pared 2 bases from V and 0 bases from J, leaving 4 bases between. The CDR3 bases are TGCAGCGTTGAACGGGCTAACTATGGCTACACCTTC. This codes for CSVERANYGYTF. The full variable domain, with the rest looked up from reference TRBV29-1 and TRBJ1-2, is SAVISQKPSRDICQRGTSLTIQCQVDSQVTMMFWYRQQPGQSLTLIATANQGSEATYESGFVIDKFPISRPNLTFSTLTVSNMSPEDSSIYLCSVERANYGYTFGSGTRLTVV.